This T cell receptor (beta chain) stems from a study of T cells in Graves' hyperthyroidism and ophthalmopathy (dated by TCRdb to between 2017 and 2020). Looking at the study overall: Peripheral blood samples were taken at initial diagnosis, before any treatment was given. To identify distinguishing TCR V-J signatures, a discovery cohort of about 100 patients was used, comprising 40 to 45 with Graves' ophthalmopathy and around 57 with stable Graves' hyperthyroidism. An independent validation cohort of fewer than 20 hyperthyroidism patients and about 16 patients who later progressed to ophthalmopathy tested prospective prediction of ophthalmopathy. The roughly 100 discovery patients were randomly split 7:3 into training and test sets. Thyroid tissue and blood T-cell repertoires from over 5 Graves' hyperthyroidism patients were also compared in the study. Following sampling, methimazole starting at 30 mg daily was given to hyperthyroidism patients, and high-dose intravenous methylprednisolone was given to ophthalmopathy patients. According to the paper, TCR Vbeta CDR3 sequencing was carried out on 135 peripheral blood samples, which came from more than 40 ophthalmopathy, around 74 hyperthyroidism and approximately 17 progressor patients. Broad study findings and their caveats: Most expanded thyroid clonotypes (frequency above 0.001) were also detected in blood, suggesting blood repertoires may reflect thyroid immune responses. In validation, the model predicted progression to ophthalmopathy a median of about 6 months before onset, with 70% to 71% sensitivity and about 72% specificity. Sample size was not statistically predetermined, and blinding of investigators to group allocation was not performed. A model built on a 13 V-J signature distinguished ophthalmopathy from stable hyperthyroidism, reaching 85% to 90% sensitivity and under 84% specificity in cross-validation and 80%/75% in testing.

The V end loses 8 bases and the J end loses 0 bases, and a stretch of 20 bases separates them. The CDR3 contains 17 residues, cysteine and phenylalanine counted. Of the read, only the CDR3 DNA is kept; its 51 bases are in frame from base 1. CDR1 MNHEY and CDR2 SMNVEV were looked up in the germline V gene (reference sequence). The TCR beta CDR3 regions were amplified from RNA transcripts. The first round of RT-PCR for the TCR CDR3 was performed with the HTBI primer set and the Qiagen OneStep RT-PCR kit. A second multiplex PCR round built the libraries, followed by size selection and purification. Sequencing of the libraries was done on an Illumina HiSeq2000 using paired-end 100 bp reads. The study's own analysis went as follows. SOAPnuke was used to process the raw data, removing reads that contained adapters or uncalled bases, had a mean Phred below 15, or lacked an exact match to the constant primer or identifier. COPE v1.2.5 was used to merge the high-quality paired reads, and each unique nucleotide sequence was defined as a clonotype. MiTCR v1.1 was used to align clonotypes to the IMGT TRBV, TRBD and TRBJ reference segments. Analysis was restricted to V-J combinations with a frequency above 0.0001, which covered about 99% of repertoires. A TCS score was defined as the ratio of F50 (clonal expansion) to E x V (chaos), with BLOSUM62-based TCRdist applied between CDR3 peptides within each V-J. Welch's t-statistics and random forest reduced 500 to 650 V-J features to about 12, which were used in a naive Bayes classifier (R e1071). TCRdb trimmed public reads at Q25 via fastp, called clones via MiXCR and kept in-frame beta chains. CDR3 protein sequences are deduplicated, and each keeps its most common genes and DNA. The authors' filters were not applied to this entry. Here the sample has about 770,000 distinct CDR3 sequences; around 19% occur a single time. The top ten clones comprise 16% of the sample.

Hyperthyroidism patients were newly diagnosed, had a disease duration of under 2 months, and were aged 18 to 65 years. The study excluded patients with uncontrolled infections, other autoimmune diseases, pregnancy or lactation. Clinical symptoms, serum thyroxine and TRAb, thyroid ultrasound, and orbital computed tomography formed the basis for the diagnoses. Blood from progressor patients was drawn when they were first diagnosed with hyperthyroidism, before any ophthalmopathy symptoms appeared. PBMCs were isolated from 7.5 to 10 ml of fresh peripheral blood by Ficoll-Paque density gradient centrifugation. Progressor patients were first diagnosed with Graves' hyperthyroidism and then developed ophthalmopathy during follow-up. Trizol reagent was used to extract total RNA, and RNA quality was then checked on an Agilent 2100 Bioanalyzer. Many counts were recorded for this clonotype. Its antigen target is currently unknown. No base qualities exist here, and no much larger clone lies one base off it.

The material sequenced was blood. The clonotype comes from a woman in her 50s with Graves' hyperthyroidism that later progressed to Graves' ophthalmopathy. The receptor chain draws on TRBV27 and TRBJ2-1; the D gene is possibly TRBD1 or TRBD2, each agreeing over 6 bases. The sequenced DNA: TGTGCCAGCTCCAAAGGAGGGGGGACCTTCTCCTACAATGAGCAGTTCTTC. Translated, it gives CASSKGGGTFSYNEQFF.